The 4 T cell receptor beta chains given below trace back to one sample, sequenced in a study of T cells in Graves' hyperthyroidism and ophthalmopathy (dated by TCRdb to between 2019 and 2020). Receptor amplification or capture employed multiplex PCR. Sequencer: Illumina HiSeq 2000. TCR beta CDR3 regions were amplified from RNA transcripts. The first round of RT-PCR for the TCR CDR3 was performed with the HTBI primer set and the Qiagen OneStep RT-PCR kit. TCRdb redid the processing of the public reads, applying fastp at Q25 and MiXCR, and retained in-frame beta chains. For every CDR3 protein sequence, its rows merge into one entry that carries the most common genes and DNA. The sample table holds under 550,000 distinct CDR3 sequences, of which approximately 15% were seen once. About 5% of the sample is in the top ten clones. The sequenced sample was blood. Receptors originate from a woman younger than 35 with Graves' hyperthyroidism.

This chain uses TRBV30 with TRBJ1-6; D gene uncertain. This CDR3 is built from 14 residues. The ends were cut back, 1 base at V and 7 bases at J, with 11 bases in the middle. CDR1 and CDR2 from the germline V gene are GTSNPN and SVGIG (reference sequence). DNA of the CDR3: TGTGCCTGGAGTGCGGCAGTAAGGAATTCACCCCTCCACTTT. Amino acids: CAWSAAVRNSPLHF.

This clonotype was found many times. An end of the junction differs from the germline gene, which may be a read error. This chain links TRBV20-1 with TRBJ2-3, with 7 bases lining up with TRBD2. Germline CDR1 is DFQATT and CDR2 is SNEGSKA (reference sequence). The CDR3 totals 15 residues. The CDR3 sequence: CSATGRGGSKDTQYF. CDR3 DNA sequence: TGCAGTGCCACTGGGAGGGGCGGGAGCAAAGATACGCAGTATTTT.

This clonotype appeared many times. The J gene is TRBJ2-7, the V gene TRBV6-5; a possible D gene is TRBD1 (6 bases). Trimming shortened V by 6 bases and J by 7 bases, and 16 bases separated the two germline ends. CDR3 size: 13 residues. Looked up from germline, CDR1 is MNHEY and CDR2 is SVGAGI. Here the CDR3 reads CASRSRGTSEQYF. The CDR3 region has the DNA TGTGCCAGCAGAAGCAGGGGTACGAGTGAGCAGTACTTC.

There are many counts of this clonotype. The chain combines TRBV6-2 or TRBV6-3 with TRBJ1-3; tentative D call: TRBD1 (5 bases). Deletions cut 0 bases from V and 3 bases from J, with 6 bases between. Germline CDR1 MNHEY, CDR2 SVGEGT. CDR3 length: 14 amino acids. The CDR3 here is CASSYSGRGNTIYF. The CDR3 DNA sequence: TGTGCCAGCAGTTACTCGGGGCGTGGAAACACCATATATTTT.